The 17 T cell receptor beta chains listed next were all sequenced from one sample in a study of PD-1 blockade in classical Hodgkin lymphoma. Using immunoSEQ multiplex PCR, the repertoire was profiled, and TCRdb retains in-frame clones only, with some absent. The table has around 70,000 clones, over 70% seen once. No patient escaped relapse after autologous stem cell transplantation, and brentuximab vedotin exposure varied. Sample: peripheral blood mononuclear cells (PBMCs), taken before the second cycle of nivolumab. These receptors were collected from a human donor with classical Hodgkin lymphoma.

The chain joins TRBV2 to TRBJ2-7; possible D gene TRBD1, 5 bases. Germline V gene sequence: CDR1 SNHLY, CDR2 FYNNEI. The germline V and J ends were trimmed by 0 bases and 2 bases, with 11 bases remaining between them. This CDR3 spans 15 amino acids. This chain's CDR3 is CASSEASTGPYEQYF. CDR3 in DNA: TGTGCCAGCAGTGAAGCAAGCACAGGTCCCTACGAGCAGTACTTC.

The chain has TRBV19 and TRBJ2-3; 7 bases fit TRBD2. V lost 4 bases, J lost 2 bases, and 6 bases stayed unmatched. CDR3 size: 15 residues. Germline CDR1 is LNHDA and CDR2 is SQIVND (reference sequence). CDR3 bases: TGTGCCAGTAGTAGACTAGCCCTGAACACAGATACGCAGTATTTT. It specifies CASSRLALNTDTQYF.

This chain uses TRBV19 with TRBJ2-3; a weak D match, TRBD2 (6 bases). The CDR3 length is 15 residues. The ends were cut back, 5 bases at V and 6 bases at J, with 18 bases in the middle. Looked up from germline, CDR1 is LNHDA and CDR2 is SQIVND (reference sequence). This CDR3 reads CASSQTGVNSDTQYF. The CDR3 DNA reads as TGTGCCAGTAGTCAAACGGGGGTCAATTCGGATACGCAGTATTTT.

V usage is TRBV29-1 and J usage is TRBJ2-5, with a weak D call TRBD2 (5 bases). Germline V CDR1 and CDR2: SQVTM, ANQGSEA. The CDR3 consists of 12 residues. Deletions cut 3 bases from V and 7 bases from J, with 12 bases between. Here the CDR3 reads CSVEISAGTQYF. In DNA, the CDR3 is TGCAGCGTTGAGATATCTGCGGGGACCCAGTACTTC.

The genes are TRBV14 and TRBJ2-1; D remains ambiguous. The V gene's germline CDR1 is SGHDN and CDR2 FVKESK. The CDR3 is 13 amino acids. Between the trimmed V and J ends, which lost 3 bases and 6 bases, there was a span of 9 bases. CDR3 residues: CASSHELINEQFF. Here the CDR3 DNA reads TGTGCCAGCAGCCATGAACTGATCAATGAGCAGTTCTTC.

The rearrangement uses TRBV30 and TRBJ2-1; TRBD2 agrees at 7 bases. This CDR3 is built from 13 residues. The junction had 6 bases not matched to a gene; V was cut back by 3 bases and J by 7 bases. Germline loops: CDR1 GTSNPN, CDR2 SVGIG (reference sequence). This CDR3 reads CAWSYHGGNEQFF. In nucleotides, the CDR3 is TGTGCCTGGAGCTATCACGGGGGGAATGAGCAGTTCTTC.

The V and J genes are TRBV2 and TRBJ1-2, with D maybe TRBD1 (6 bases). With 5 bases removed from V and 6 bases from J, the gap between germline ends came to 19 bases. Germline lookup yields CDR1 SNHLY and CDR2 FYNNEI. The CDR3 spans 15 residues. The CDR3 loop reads CASSSRQGMINGYTF. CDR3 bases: TGTGCCAGCAGTAGCCGCCAGGGGATGATCAATGGCTACACCTTC. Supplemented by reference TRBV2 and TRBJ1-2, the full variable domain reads EPEVTQTPSHQVTQMGQEVILRCVPISNHLYFYWYRQILGQKVEFLVSFYNNEISEKSEIFDDQFSVERPDGSNFTLKIRSTKLEDSAMYFCASSSRQGMINGYTFGSGTRLTVV.

The CDR3: CASSLGQRSTDTQYF. As DNA, the CDR3 is TGTGCCAGCAGTTTGGGGCAGCGAAGCACAGATACGCAGTATTTT. The V and J genes are TRBV27 and TRBJ2-3; the D gene is possibly TRBD1 (5 bases). There are 15 residues in the CDR3. The ends were cut back, 3 bases at V and 0 bases at J, with 10 bases in the middle. Germline V gives CDR1 MNHEY, CDR2 SMNVEV (reference sequence).

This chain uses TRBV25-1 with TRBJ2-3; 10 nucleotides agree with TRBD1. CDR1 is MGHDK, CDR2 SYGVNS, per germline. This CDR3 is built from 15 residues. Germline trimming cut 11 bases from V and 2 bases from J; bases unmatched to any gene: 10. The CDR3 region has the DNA TGTGCCGCCGGCGGGGGACAGGGGATCACAGATACGCAGTATTTT. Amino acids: CAAGGGQGITDTQYF.

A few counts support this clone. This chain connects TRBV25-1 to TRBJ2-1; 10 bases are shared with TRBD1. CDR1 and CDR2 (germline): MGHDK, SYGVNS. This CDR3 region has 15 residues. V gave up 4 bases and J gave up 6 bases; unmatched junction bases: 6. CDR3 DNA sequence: TGTGCCAGCAGTGCGCCGGGACAGGGGTTCAATGAGCAGTTCTTC. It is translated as CASSAPGQGFNEQFF. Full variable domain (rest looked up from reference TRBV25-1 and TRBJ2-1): EADIYQTPRYLVIGTGKKITLECSQTMGHDKMYWYQQDPGMELHLIHYSYGVNSTEKGDLSSESTVSRIRTEHFPLTLESARPSHTSQYLCASSAPGQGFNEQFFGPGTRLTVL.

The CDR3 here is CASSFGRGVGELFF. In nucleotides, the CDR3 is TGTGCCAGCAGTTTTGGACGGGGAGTAGGGGAGCTGTTTTTT. This chain links TRBV6-6 with TRBJ2-2; tentatively, D is TRBD2 (5 bases). Germline lookup yields CDR1 MNHNY and CDR2 SVGAGI (reference sequence). The CDR3 contains 14 residues. V was trimmed by 4 bases and J by 8 bases, leaving 14 bases between them.

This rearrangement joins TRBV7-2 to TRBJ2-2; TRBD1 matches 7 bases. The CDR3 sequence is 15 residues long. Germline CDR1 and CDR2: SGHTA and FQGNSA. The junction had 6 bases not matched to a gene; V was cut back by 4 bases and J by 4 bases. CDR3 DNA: TGTGCCAGCAGCTGGGACAGAGCAAGCACCGGGGAGCTGTTTTTT. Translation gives CASSWDRASTGELFF.

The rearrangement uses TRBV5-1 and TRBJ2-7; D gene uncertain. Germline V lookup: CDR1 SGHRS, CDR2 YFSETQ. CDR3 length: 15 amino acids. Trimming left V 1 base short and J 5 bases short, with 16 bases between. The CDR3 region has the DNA TGCGCCAGCAGCTTGTCAGCGACCACGGTGGACGAGCAGTACTTC. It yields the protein CASSLSATTVDEQYF.

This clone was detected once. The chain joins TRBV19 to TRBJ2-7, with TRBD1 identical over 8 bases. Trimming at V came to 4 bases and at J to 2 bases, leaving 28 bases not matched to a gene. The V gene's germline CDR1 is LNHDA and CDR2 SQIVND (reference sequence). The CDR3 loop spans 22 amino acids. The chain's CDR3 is CASSNIHLGGQDRRFGPYEQYF. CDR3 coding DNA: TGTGCCAGTAGTAACATTCACCTGGGGGGACAGGACAGACGATTTGGTCCCTACGAGCAGTACTTC.

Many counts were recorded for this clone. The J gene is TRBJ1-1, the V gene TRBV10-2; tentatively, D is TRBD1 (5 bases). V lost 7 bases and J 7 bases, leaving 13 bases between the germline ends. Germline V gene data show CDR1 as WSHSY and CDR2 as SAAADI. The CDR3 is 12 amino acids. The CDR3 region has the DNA TGCGCCAGCATCGGGACGAGGAGTGAAGCTTTCTTT. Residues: CASIGTRSEAFF.

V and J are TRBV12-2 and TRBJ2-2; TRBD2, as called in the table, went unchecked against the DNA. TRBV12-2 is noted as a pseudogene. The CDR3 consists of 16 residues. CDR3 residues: CASRLWWEGWTGELFF. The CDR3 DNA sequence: TGTGCAAGTCGCTTATGGTGGGAGGGCTGGACCGGGGAGCTGTTTTTT.

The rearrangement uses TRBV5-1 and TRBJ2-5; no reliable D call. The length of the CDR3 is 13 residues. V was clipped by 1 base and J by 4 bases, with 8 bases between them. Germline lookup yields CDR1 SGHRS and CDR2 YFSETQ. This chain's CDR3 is CASSLIIGETQYF. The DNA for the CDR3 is TGCGCCAGCAGCTTGATTATCGGAGAGACCCAGTACTTC.